Shown below are 13 T cell receptor beta chains from a single sample sequenced in a study of cytomegalovirus exposure and HLA in healthy donors. The PCR ran on 60 Vbeta and 13 Jbeta primers. TCRdb's copy holds only in-frame clones and misses some; the assay was immunoSEQ multiplex PCR. The sample includes about 140,000 clones, approximately 84% of them seen just once. Input material: PBMCs. All receptors derive from a woman aged 40 to 49 in good health and CMV-seronegative.

The chain recombines TRBV28 with TRBJ2-1, with D perhaps TRBD2 (7 bases). The CDR3 sequence is 13 residues long. With 10 bases removed from V and 7 bases from J, the gap between germline ends came to 17 bases. The germline V gene encodes CDR1 MDHEN and CDR2 SYDVKM. Here the CDR3 DNA reads TGTGCCACGCGGGGGCCGACCTTGAATGAGCAGTTCTTC. It translates to CATRGPTLNEQFF.

J is TRBJ1-4 and V is TRBV2; unclear D gene. The germline CDR1 and CDR2 sequences are SNHLY and FYNNEI. The CDR3 consists of 15 residues. V was cut by 8 bases and J by 4 bases, with 17 bases left in between. The CDR3 DNA sequence: TGTGCCAGCCTAGCCGGTGGGCTCAGTAATGAAAAACTGTTTTTT. Encoded protein: CASLAGGLSNEKLFF.

V and J are TRBV28 and TRBJ2-1; 9 bases line up with TRBD2. V shed 3 bases, J shed 6 bases, and the junction held 9 bases outside the gene matches. Germline CDR1 MDHEN, CDR2 SYDVKM. This CDR3 spans 16 amino acids. As DNA, the CDR3 is TGTGCCAGCAGTTTCATGCGGGAGGGCCTTCTCAATGAGCAGTTCTTC. This gives the protein CASSFMREGLLNEQFF.

This chain uses TRBV28 with TRBJ2-1, with 9 bases that match TRBD2. Per germline, CDR1 MDHEN and CDR2 SYDVKM. The CDR3 extends over 17 amino acids. V was clipped by 1 base and J by 7 bases; unmatched bases: 11. The CDR3 nucleotides are TGTGCCAGCAGTTTATTCAGCGGGAGGCCCCGGGGGAATGAGCAGTTCTTC. This codes for CASSLFSGRPRGNEQFF.

The chain's CDR3 is CASSLALGDSLNEKLFF. CDR3 bases: TGTGCCAGCAGCTTAGCGCTTGGGGACAGTCTTAATGAAAAACTGTTTTTT. The rearrangement links TRBV7-8 to TRBJ1-4; the match to TRBD1 covers 7 bases. V lost 0 bases, J lost 4 bases, and 8 bases stayed unmatched. CDR3 length: 17 amino acids. Germline-derived CDR1 and CDR2 are SGHVS and FQNEAQ.

The V and J genes are TRBV7-9 and TRBJ2-7; 9 bases are a match to TRBD2. The CDR3 has 19 amino acids. CDR1 and CDR2 (germline): SEHNR, FQNEAQ (reference sequence). Trimming cost V 0 bases and J 3 bases; bases outside gene matches: 15. The CDR3 spells CASSLAFGVAGAKYYEQYF. The CDR3 bases are TGTGCCAGCAGCTTAGCGTTTGGGGTAGCGGGAGCGAAATACTACGAGCAGTACTTC.

A single count supports this clone. The gene calls are TRBV29-1 and TRBJ2-5; D remains ambiguous. With 5 bases removed from V and 5 bases from J, the gap between germline ends came to 6 bases. The CDR3 has 10 amino acids. Germline CDR1 is SQVTM and CDR2 is ANQGSEA. This CDR3 is CSVQRETQYF. CDR3 DNA sequence: TGCAGCGTTCAGAGGGAGACCCAGTACTTC.

V and J are TRBV29-1 and TRBJ1-1; D remains unclear. Trimming shortened V by 7 bases and J by 10 bases, and 22 bases separated the two germline ends. The CDR3 loop spans 13 amino acids. Germline V lookup: CDR1 SQVTM, CDR2 ANQGSEA. The CDR3 loop reads CSARRREIPGAFF. The CDR3 DNA reads TGCAGCGCCCGCAGGCGAGAGATACCCGGAGCTTTCTTT.

This clone was detected only once. The chain employs TRBV9 and TRBJ2-3, with a tentative D call TRBD2 (6 bases). The germline gives CDR1 SGDLS, CDR2 YYNGEE. Trimming took off 2 bases at V and 5 bases at J, with 12 bases between the two ends. The CDR3 is made up of 14 amino acids. This CDR3 reads CASSVGRDVDTQYF. CDR3 coding DNA: TGTGCCAGCAGCGTGGGGCGGGATGTAGATACGCAGTATTTT.

The chain combines TRBV6-5 with TRBJ1-5, with D unclear. This CDR3 spans 15 amino acids. V dropped 0 bases and J dropped 0 bases, with 6 bases sitting between them. Per germline, CDR1 MNHEY and CDR2 SVGAGI. The CDR3 spells CASSYSRYSNQPQHF. In DNA, the CDR3 is TGTGCCAGCAGTTACTCGCGTTATAGCAATCAGCCCCAGCATTTT.

The V call is TRBV6-6, the J call TRBJ1-6; D is unclear. The germline V and J ends were trimmed by 5 bases and 10 bases, with 18 bases remaining between them. Looked up from germline, CDR1 is MNHNY and CDR2 is SVGAGI (reference sequence). The CDR3 length is 15 residues. CDR3 nucleotide sequence: TGTGCCAGCAGTAGACGGGAGAAGGGTCTCTCACCCCTCCACTTT. Amino acid sequence: CASSRREKGLSPLHF.

CDR3 amino acids: CASSRQGVETQYF. Here the CDR3 DNA reads TGTGCCAGCAGCCGACAGGGGGTTGAGACCCAGTACTTC. The rearrangement uses TRBV7-7 and TRBJ2-5; 9 nucleotides align to TRBD1. This CDR3 has 13 residues. The germline gives CDR1 SSHAT, CDR2 FNYEAQ (reference sequence). Trimming took 5 bases from V and 5 from J; bases not matched to a gene: 3.

J is TRBJ2-7 and V is TRBV11-1, with TRBD1 matching over 7 bases. V was pared by 5 bases and J by 4 bases, with 5 bases of the junction left unmatched. Germline CDR1 reads SGHAT; CDR2 reads FQDESV (reference sequence). This CDR3 is built from 13 residues. The CDR3 DNA follows: TGTGCCAGCAGCGTTAGGGGGCCTTACGAGCAGTACTTC. Protein sequence: CASSVRGPYEQYF.